This is a list of T cell receptor beta chains from one sample in a study of T cell repertoires in cytomegalovirus infection. In TCRdb, the reads were re-called with MiXCR into one record per CDR3 protein. The data show 500,000 to 600,000 distinct CDR3 sequences, about 15% seen once. Material for sequencing was CD8+ T cells from PBMCs. The receptors derive from a human donor in good health (CMV status not recorded). Some clones in this sample may be carry-over from other donors' samples. The CDR3 runs from the conserved cysteine through the conserved F or W. D genes are given only for firm matches. Not every row has a clone size; where given, it reads once, few, many or a size class.

V	D	J	size	CDR3	DNA
TRBV19	NA	TRBJ1-5	NA	CATQGETQHF	TGTGCCACCCAGGGCGAGACCCAGCATTTT
TRBV20-1	TRBD2	TRBJ2-7	NA	CSASLAGVQYEQYF	TGCAGTGCGAGTCTAGCGGGAGTTCAATACGAGCAGTACTTC
TRBV27	NA	TRBJ2-1	NA	CASFPLTGADEQFF	TGTGCCAGCTTTCCCCTCACTGGGGCGGATGAGCAGTTCTTC
TRBV30	NA	TRBJ2-3	NA	CAWSETPSTDTQYF	TGTGCCTGGAGCGAGACACCCAGCACAGATACGCAGTATTTT
TRBV15	TRBD1	TRBJ2-3	NA	CATSRPPPRTGPNTDTQYF	TGTGCCACCAGCCGACCGCCTCCCAGGACAGGCCCTAACACAGATACGCAGTATTTT
TRBV9	TRBD1	TRBJ1-2	NA	CASSSATGNYGYTF	TGTGCCAGCAGCTCTGCGACAGGGAACTATGGCTACACCTTC
TRBV4-1	TRBD1	TRBJ1-5	NA	CASSPRQGANQPQHF	TGCGCCAGCAGCCCTCGGCAGGGGGCTAATCAGCCCCAGCATTTT
TRBV6-6	NA	TRBJ2-5	few	CASGLPGPGEETQYF	TGTGCCAGCGGCCTTCCGGGTCCTGGAGAGGAGACCCAGTACTTC
TRBV12-3/TRBV12-4	NA	TRBJ2-1	many	CASSALRDLQFF	TGTGCCAGCAGCGCCCTCAGGGATCTGCAGTTCTTC
TRBV4-2	NA	TRBJ2-6	few	CASSQDLAGANVLTF	TGTGCCAGCAGCCAAGATCTTGCCGGGGCCAACGTCCTGACTTTC
TRBV27	NA	TRBJ2-5	NA	CASSPAQRGETQYF	TGTGCCAGCAGTCCCGCCCAACGAGGGGAGACCCAGTACTTC
TRBV7-3	NA	TRBJ2-3	many	CASSTHGADTQYF	TGTGCCAGCAGCACCCACGGAGCAGATACGCAGTATTTT
TRBV6-1	NA	TRBJ2-6	few	CASSDHLADSGANVLTF	TGTGCCAGCAGTGACCACCTCGCTGACTCTGGGGCCAACGTCCTGACTTTC
TRBV20-1	TRBD2	TRBJ2-1	NA	CSAIRLAGGSTYNEQFF	TGCAGTGCCATTCGACTAGCGGGAGGCTCAACCTACAATGAGCAGTTCTTC
TRBV27	NA	TRBJ1-6	few	CASSLMGFSYNSPLHF	TGTGCCAGCAGTTTAATGGGGTTTTCCTATAATTCACCCCTCCACTTT
TRBV6-6	NA	TRBJ2-7	many	CASTVGYEQYF	TGTGCCAGCACCGTAGGCTACGAGCAGTACTTC
TRBV7-9	TRBD1	TRBJ2-6	many	CASRQGVAGTGANVLTF	TGTGCCAGCAGACAGGGGGTGGCGGGAACTGGGGCCAACGTCCTGACTTTC
TRBV27	TRBD2	TRBJ2-7	many	CASSPHIPWAGGFEQYF	TGTGCCAGCAGCCCCCACATCCCCTGGGCGGGAGGGTTCGAGCAGTACTTC
TRBV7-2	TRBD1	TRBJ2-7	many	CASSLVGQGAYEQYF	TGTGCCAGCAGCTTAGTTGGACAGGGGGCCTACGAGCAGTACTTC
TRBV4-2	NA	TRBJ1-2	few	CASSQDQQGRGYTF	TGTGCCAGCAGCCAAGATCAACAGGGCCGGGGCTACACCTTC
TRBV19	NA	TRBJ1-6	NA	CASSSRTDHLSPLHF	TGTGCCAGTAGTTCCCGGACGGACCATCTTTCACCCCTCCACTTT
TRBV7-9	NA	TRBJ2-5	NA	CASSLASTQETQYF	TGTGCCAGCAGCTTGGCTTCAACCCAAGAGACCCAGTACTTC
TRBV6-1	NA	TRBJ2-2	NA	CASRASKPGELFF	TGTGCCAGCAGAGCGAGCAAACCCGGGGAGCTGTTTTTT
TRBV30	NA	TRBJ2-1	few	CAWSEQGNEQFF	TGTGCCTGGAGTGAACAGGGCAATGAGCAGTTCTTC
TRBV11-1	NA	TRBJ1-5	many	CASSLNGRSNQPQHF	TGTGCCAGCAGCTTAAATGGCAGGAGCAATCAGCCCCAGCATTTT
TRBV19	NA	TRBJ1-1	many	CASSLSGEAFF	TGTGCCAGCAGCCTCAGCGGAGAAGCTTTCTTT
TRBV7-9	NA	TRBJ2-1	few	CASSLVQGRPNEQFF	TGTGCCAGCAGCTTAGTTCAAGGGCGACCCAATGAGCAGTTCTTC
TRBV19	NA	TRBJ2-1	once	CASSMADRQFF	TGTGCCAGTAGTATGGCGGATCGGCAGTTCTTC
TRBV27	TRBD2	TRBJ2-7	many	CASSPSGSVYEQYF	TGTGCCAGCAGTCCTAGCGGGAGCGTTTACGAGCAGTACTTC
TRBV20-1	TRBD1	TRBJ2-7	NA	CSAHNPDRGYEQYF	TGCAGTGCTCACAACCCCGACAGGGGGTACGAGCAGTACTTC
TRBV12-5	TRBD1	TRBJ1-2	few	CASGPNPDRGQRGYTF	TGTGCTAGTGGTCCTAACCCAGACAGGGGGCAGCGGGGCTACACCTTC
TRBV4-1	TRBD2	TRBJ2-1	few	CASSQGGLDMYEQFF	TGCGCCAGCAGCCAAGGCGGACTAGATATGTATGAGCAGTTCTTC
TRBV18	NA	TRBJ2-5	few	CASSYRTVQETQYF	TGTGCCAGCTCATACCGGACAGTTCAAGAGACCCAGTACTTC
TRBV7-9	TRBD2	TRBJ2-1	many	CASTPRGGMNEQFF	TGTGCCAGCACCCCCCGGGGAGGGATGAATGAGCAGTTCTTC
TRBV7-9	NA	TRBJ2-5	few	CASSGPGTYQETQYF	TGTGCCAGCAGCGGACCGGGGACGTACCAAGAGACCCAGTACTTC
TRBV20-1	TRBD1	TRBJ1-6	NA	CSANRQGYGSPLHF	TGCAGTGCCAACCGACAGGGGTATGGGTCACCCCTCCACTTT
TRBV20-1	TRBD2	TRBJ2-7	few	CSARDRAGGLHEQYF	TGCAGTGCTAGAGATAGGGCGGGGGGCCTTCACGAGCAGTACTTC
TRBV28	TRBD1	TRBJ1-1	NA	CASRAQGGNTEAFF	TGTGCCAGCAGGGCACAGGGGGGAAACACTGAAGCTTTCTTT
TRBV27	NA	TRBJ1-1	NA	CASSRGTLNTEAFF	TGTGCCAGCAGCCGCGGGACACTGAACACTGAAGCTTTCTTT
TRBV7-2	NA	TRBJ1-2	many	CASSPGQSLYGYTF	TGTGCCAGCAGCCCCGGACAGAGCCTCTATGGCTACACCTTC
TRBV9	NA	TRBJ1-4	NA	CASSVVEEFATNEKLFF	TGTGCCAGCAGCGTAGTGGAAGAGTTTGCAACTAATGAAAAACTGTTTTTT
TRBV7-6	NA	TRBJ2-5	NA	CASSLDTRSSQETQYF	TGTGCCAGCAGCTTAGATACACGCAGCAGCCAAGAGACCCAGTACTTC
TRBV7-3	NA	TRBJ2-1	NA	CASSPEGTFTYNEQFF	TGTGCCAGCAGTCCCGAGGGGACTTTTACCTACAATGAGCAGTTCTTC
TRBV28	NA	TRBJ2-7	many	CASGTPEDYEQYF	TGTGCCAGCGGGACGCCCGAGGACTACGAGCAGTACTTC
TRBV4-1	TRBD2	TRBJ2-3	NA	CASSQVLLAGSTDTQYF	TGCGCCAGCAGCCAAGTTCTGCTAGCGGGAAGCACAGATACGCAGTATTTT
TRBV27	NA	TRBJ2-7	NA	CASSFRGEPYEQYF	TGTGCCAGCAGTTTCCGAGGGGAACCCTACGAGCAGTACTTC
TRBV6-6	NA	TRBJ1-5	many	CASSAIDLDDNQPQHF	TGTGCCAGCAGTGCTATTGATTTGGACGACAATCAGCCCCAGCATTTT
TRBV7-9	TRBD2	TRBJ2-1	many	CASSHTQALWRGYNEQFF	TGTGCCAGCAGCCATACACAGGCACTCTGGCGGGGGTACAATGAGCAGTTCTTC
TRBV20-1	TRBD1	TRBJ1-5	few	CSARGTGVSNQPQHF	TGCAGTGCTAGGGGGACAGGCGTTAGCAATCAGCCCCAGCATTTT
TRBV27	NA	TRBJ2-1	many	CASSLWGNEQFF	TGTGCCAGCAGTTTATGGGGGAATGAGCAGTTCTTC
TRBV7-9	NA	TRBJ1-6	many	CASSAPTESKGSPLHF	TGTGCCAGCAGCGCCCCGACAGAGTCTAAGGGTTCACCCCTCCACTTT
TRBV23-1	NA	TRBJ1-6	many	CASIPGDSYNSPLHF	TGCGCCAGCATCCCAGGGGACTCCTATAATTCACCCCTCCACTTT
TRBV15	TRBD1	TRBJ1-6	few	CATSGGQGYSPLHF	TGTGCCACCAGCGGGGGACAGGGGTATTCACCCCTCCACTTT
TRBV19	NA	TRBJ1-1	NA	CASKKRDPTEAFF	TGTGCCAGTAAAAAAAGGGACCCCACTGAAGCTTTCTTT
TRBV27	NA	TRBJ2-2	NA	CASSFSPYTGELFF	TGTGCCAGCAGTTTCTCCCCTTACACCGGGGAGCTGTTTTTT